This TCR beta chain derives from a study of blood T cells in healthy people across ages (dated by TCRdb to between 2014 and 2017). Background for the entire study: Template switching captured roughly one uniquely barcoded TCR beta cDNA molecule per two T cells in model experiments. Age-related changes in TCR beta repertoire diversity were measured in the study by deep sequencing normalized with unique cDNA molecular identifiers. The donors were divided into four age groups: young (average roughly 15 years), middle-aged (about 41), aged (approximately 62) and long-lived (more than 75). To avoid experimental bias, donors of different ages were distributed randomly across sequencing lanes. The study analyzed two additional independent replicas of 1 million unique cDNA reads from the same blood draw for two donors, one aged 18 to 29 and one aged 80 or older. The research as a whole found: There was a strong correlation between observed TCR beta diversity and the percentage of naive T cells measured by flow cytometry. Compared with the aged group, the long-lived group had more naive CD4+ T cells, fewer expanded clones and increased TCR diversity, suggesting age selection. Conclusive comparison of naive and antigen-experienced compartments was prevented by the profiling of bulk unsorted PBMCs. Estimates of total diversity based on one million sequenced T cells were regarded as lower bounds and as underestimates. Because donor CMV infection status was unknown, age-related changes in expanded clonotypes were potentially confounded. As age increased, observed TCR beta diversity per million T cells dropped in a roughly linear way, and a significant reduction was already evident by age around 41.

V lost 7 bases and J lost 11 bases, and the count of bases not matched to a germline gene is 12. Reading the germline V gene gives CDR1 SQVTM and CDR2 ANQGSEA. The CDR3 numbers 12 residues from cysteine through phenylalanine. CDR3 DNA only is kept here, 36 bases in frame from base 1. Concerning this clonotype: Its antigen is unknown. Base qualities are not provided; no much larger clone lies one nucleotide away.

Library generation was performed with 5' RACE. Sequencing relied on an Illumina HiSeq 2500. A second roughly 6 to 11 cycle PCR used a sample-barcoded 5' primer and a J-beta primer mix. A unique molecular identifier was introduced onto each TCR beta cDNA molecule by a template-switch 5' adaptor carrying 12 random nucleotides. At least 2.5 million CDR3-containing paired-end reads were obtained from each sample. All of the RNA was converted into first-strand cDNA using the Mint cDNA synthesis kit, with a TRBC-specific oligonucleotide serving as the primer. Following uracil-DNA glycosylase treatment, all cDNA underwent a first 18-cycle PCR with the universal primers M1SS and BC2_uni_R. The original methods were these. Each sample was normalized by randomly selecting 1 million high-quality reads, each carrying a distinct molecular identifier. Instead of being binned into consensus sequences, reads that shared molecular identifiers were thrown out. MiTCR, with a Q25 quality threshold and the strictest error-elimination algorithm, was used for CDR3 identification, clonotype clustering and error correction. A nonparametric unseen species model with Euler transformation was used to estimate a lower bound on total TCR beta diversity. In-frame beta chains were kept once TCRdb had trimmed the public reads at Q25 with fastp and called clones with MiXCR. Entries that share a CDR3 protein sequence are merged under the most common genes and DNA. These V and J calls derive from TCRdb rather than the authors' analysis. The sample table shows around 1,100,000 distinct CDR3 sequences, and around two fifths are seen once. The ten top clones hold about an eighth of the sample.

Systemically healthy Caucasian individuals from Russia, around 39 in total and aged about 6 to 95 years, were included as donors. Around 10 milliliters of peripheral blood were collected from each donor into EDTA-treated Vacutainer tubes. Ficoll-Paque density-gradient centrifugation was used to isolate PBMCs, with at least 6 million per sample. Total RNA, at least 5 micrograms per sample, was extracted from PBMCs with Trizol reagent. For every donor, an aliquot of PBMCs went through flow cytometry to measure the percentages of naive CD45RAhigh/CD27high T cells. The sequence came from a man aged 18 to 29 in good health. The chain employs TRBV29-1 and TRBJ1-1; 8 of the junction bases match TRBD1. The sequencing sample was made of blood. The CDR3 sequence is CSALQGASSAFF. The DNA reads as follows: TGCAGCGCCCTCCAGGGGGCCTCCTCGGCTTTCTTT. With the portions outside the CDR3 filled from the reference TRBV29-1 and TRBJ1-1 genes, the complete variable region becomes SAVISQKPSRDICQRGTSLTIQCQVDSQVTMMFWYRQQPGQSLTLIATANQGSEATYESGFVIDKFPISRPNLTFSTLTVSNMSPEDSSIYLCSALQGASSAFFGQGTRLTVV.